The 3 T cell receptor beta chains listed next were all sequenced from one sample in a study of low-dose radiotherapy and immunotherapy resistance in tumors. Alpha- and beta-chain coverage of first-strand cDNA came from TRAV- and TRBV-specific primers. Amplification, which lasted 20 PCR cycles, used a constant-region primer and V-primer adapter to amplify TCRs. One entry per CDR3 protein, called by TCRdb with MiXCR from the reads. Of around 80,000 distinct CDR3 sequences listed, around a sixth were seen once; the top ten hold over 1.2%. Described time point: after trial treatment. Treatment described: LDRT plus nivolumab, ipilimumab, low-dose cyclophosphamide and aspirin (RACIN trial). The sequencing used PBMCs, collected after low-dose radiotherapy plus immunotherapy. These receptors all come from a male donor with prostate cancer.

This clonotype was seen repeatedly, ten times or more. This chain joins TRBV6-1 and TRBJ2-3; D is ambiguous. V dropped 1 base and J dropped 0 bases, with 14 bases sitting between them. Germline lookup yields CDR1 MNHNS and CDR2 SASEGT. The length of the CDR3 is 17 residues. DNA of the CDR3: TGTGCCAGCAGTGAAGAGGTGGGGTTAATTAGCACAGATACGCAGTATTTT. Amino acid sequence: CASSEEVGLISTDTQYF.

Many counts were recorded for this clonotype. This rearrangement joins TRBV20-1 to TRBJ2-1; 7 positions match TRBD2. V lost 6 bases, J lost 5 bases, and 7 bases stayed unmatched. Germline CDR1 is DFQATT and CDR2 is SNEGSKA (reference sequence). The CDR3 runs to 13 residues. CDR3 in DNA: TGCAGTGCCGTGAGGGGAGGGAACAATGAGCAGTTCTTC. It encodes CSAVRGGNNEQFF.

This clonotype was seen ten or more times. The chain recombines TRBV10-3 with TRBJ2-7; tentatively, D is TRBD1 (5 bases). The V gene lost 0 bases and the J gene lost 1 base, with 10 bases spanning the gap. The CDR3 consists of 15 residues. Germline-derived CDR1 and CDR2 are ENHRY and SYGVKD. Here the CDR3 reads CAISESLGASYEQYF. CDR3 sequence (DNA): TGTGCCATCAGTGAGTCTCTAGGGGCGTCCTACGAGCAGTACTTC.